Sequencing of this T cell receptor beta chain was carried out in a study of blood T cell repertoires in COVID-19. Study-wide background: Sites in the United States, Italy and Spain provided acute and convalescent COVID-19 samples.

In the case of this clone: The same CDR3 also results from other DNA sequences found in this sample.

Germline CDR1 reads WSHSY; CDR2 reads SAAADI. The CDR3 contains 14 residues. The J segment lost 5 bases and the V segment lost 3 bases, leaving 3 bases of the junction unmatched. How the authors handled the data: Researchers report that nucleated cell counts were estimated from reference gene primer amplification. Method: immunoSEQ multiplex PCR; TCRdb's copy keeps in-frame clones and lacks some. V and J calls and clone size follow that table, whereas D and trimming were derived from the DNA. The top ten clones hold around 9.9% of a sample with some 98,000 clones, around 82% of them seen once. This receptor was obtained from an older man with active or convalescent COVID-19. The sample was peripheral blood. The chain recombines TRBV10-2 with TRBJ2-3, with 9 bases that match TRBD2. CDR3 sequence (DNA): TGCGCCAGCAGTGAAGCGGGGGGAGGAGATACGCAGTATTTT. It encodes CASSEAGGGDTQYF.